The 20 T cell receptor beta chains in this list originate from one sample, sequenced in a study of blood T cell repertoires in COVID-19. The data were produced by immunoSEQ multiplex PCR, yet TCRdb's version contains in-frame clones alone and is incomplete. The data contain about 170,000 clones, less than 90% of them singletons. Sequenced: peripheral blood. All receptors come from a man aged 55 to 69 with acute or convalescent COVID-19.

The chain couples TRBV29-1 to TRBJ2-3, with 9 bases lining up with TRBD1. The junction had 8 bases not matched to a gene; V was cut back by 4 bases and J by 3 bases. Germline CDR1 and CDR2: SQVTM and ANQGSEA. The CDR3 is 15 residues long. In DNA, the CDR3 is TGCAGCGTTGCTGCCGGGACAGGGAGGACAGATACGCAGTATTTT. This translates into CSVAAGTGRTDTQYF.

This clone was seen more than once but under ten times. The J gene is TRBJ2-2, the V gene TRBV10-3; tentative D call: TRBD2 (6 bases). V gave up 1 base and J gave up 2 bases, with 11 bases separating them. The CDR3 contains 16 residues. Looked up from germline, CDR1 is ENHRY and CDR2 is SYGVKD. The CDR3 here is CAISEFASVNTGELFF. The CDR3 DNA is TGTGCCATCAGTGAGTTTGCTAGCGTCAACACCGGGGAGCTGTTTTTT.

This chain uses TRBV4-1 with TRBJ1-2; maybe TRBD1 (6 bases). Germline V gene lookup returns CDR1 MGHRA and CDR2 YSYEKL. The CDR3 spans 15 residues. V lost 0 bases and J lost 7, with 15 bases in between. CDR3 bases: TGCGCCAGCAGCCAAGACCCCCGGGGGGCGCTTGGCTACACCTTC. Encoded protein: CASSQDPRGALGYTF.

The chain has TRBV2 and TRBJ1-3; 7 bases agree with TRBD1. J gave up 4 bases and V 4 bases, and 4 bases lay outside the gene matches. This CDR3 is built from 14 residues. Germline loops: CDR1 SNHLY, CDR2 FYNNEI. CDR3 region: CASSGDREGNTIYF. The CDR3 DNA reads TGTGCCAGCAGTGGAGACAGGGAAGGAAACACCATATATTTT.

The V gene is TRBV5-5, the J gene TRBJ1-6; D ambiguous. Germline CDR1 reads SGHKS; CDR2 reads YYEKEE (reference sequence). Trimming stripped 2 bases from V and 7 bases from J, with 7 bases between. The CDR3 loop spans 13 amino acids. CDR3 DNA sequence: TGTGCCAGCAGCTTTGGACTGAATTCACCCCTCCACTTT. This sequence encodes CASSFGLNSPLHF.

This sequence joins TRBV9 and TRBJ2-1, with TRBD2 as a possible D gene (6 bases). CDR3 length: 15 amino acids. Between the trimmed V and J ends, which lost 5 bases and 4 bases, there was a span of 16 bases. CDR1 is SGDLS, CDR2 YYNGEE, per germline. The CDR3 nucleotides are TGTGCCAGCAGACGCGAAGGAGGGGAATACAATGAGCAGTTCTTC. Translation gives CASRREGGEYNEQFF.

CDR3 amino acids: CASSDPGETQYF. The CDR3 region has the DNA TGCGCCAGCAGTGACCCCGGAGAGACCCAGTACTTC. The chain links TRBV10-2 to TRBJ2-5; unclear D gene. Trimming cost V 3 bases and J 4 bases, with 6 bases left between them. Germline-derived CDR1 and CDR2 are WSHSY and SAAADI. The CDR3 has 12 amino acids.

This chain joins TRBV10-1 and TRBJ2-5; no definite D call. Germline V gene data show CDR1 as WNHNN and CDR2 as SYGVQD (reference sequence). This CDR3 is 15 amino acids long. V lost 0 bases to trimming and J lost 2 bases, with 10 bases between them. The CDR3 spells CASSESDWRQETQYF. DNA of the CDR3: TGCGCCAGCAGTGAGTCCGACTGGCGGCAAGAGACCCAGTACTTC.

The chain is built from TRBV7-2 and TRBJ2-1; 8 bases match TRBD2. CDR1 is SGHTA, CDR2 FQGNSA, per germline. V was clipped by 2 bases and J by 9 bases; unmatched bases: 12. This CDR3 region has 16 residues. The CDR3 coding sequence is TGTGCCAGCAGCTTAACCCCGGGAGGGCCTCAGGGTGAGCAGTTCTTC. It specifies CASSLTPGGPQGEQFF.

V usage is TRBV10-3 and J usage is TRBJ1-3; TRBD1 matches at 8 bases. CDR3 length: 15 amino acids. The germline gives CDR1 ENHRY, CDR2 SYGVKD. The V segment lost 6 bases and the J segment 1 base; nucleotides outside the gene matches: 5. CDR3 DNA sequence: TGTGCCATCAGATCCACAGGGGGATCTGGAAACACCATATATTTT. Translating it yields CAIRSTGGSGNTIYF.

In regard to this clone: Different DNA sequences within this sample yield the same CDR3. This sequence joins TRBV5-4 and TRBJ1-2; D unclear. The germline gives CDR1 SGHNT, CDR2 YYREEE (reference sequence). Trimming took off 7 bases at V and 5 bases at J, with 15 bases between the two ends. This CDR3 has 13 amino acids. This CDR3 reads CASSLGSGYGYTF. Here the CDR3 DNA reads TGTGCCAGCTCCCTGGGTTCAGGATATGGCTACACCTTC.

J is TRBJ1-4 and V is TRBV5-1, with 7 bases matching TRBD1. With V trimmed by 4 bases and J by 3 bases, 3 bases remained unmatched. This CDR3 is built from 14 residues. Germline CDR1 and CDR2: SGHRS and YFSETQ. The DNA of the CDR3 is TGCGCCAGCAGCACGACAGGGCCTAATGAAAAACTGTTTTTT. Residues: CASSTTGPNEKLFF.

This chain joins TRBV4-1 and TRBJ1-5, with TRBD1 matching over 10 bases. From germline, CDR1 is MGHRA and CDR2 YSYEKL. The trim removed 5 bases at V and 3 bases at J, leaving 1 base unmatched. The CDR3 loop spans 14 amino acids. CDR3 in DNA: TGCGCCAGCAGCGGGACAGGGGACAATCAGCCCCAGCATTTT. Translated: CASSGTGDNQPQHF.

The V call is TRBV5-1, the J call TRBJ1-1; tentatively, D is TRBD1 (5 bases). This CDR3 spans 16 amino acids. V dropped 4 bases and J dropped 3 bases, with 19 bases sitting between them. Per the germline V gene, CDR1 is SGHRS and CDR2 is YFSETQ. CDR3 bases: TGCGCCAGCAGCCGAGACGCTAAATGGGGGGACACTGAAGCTTTCTTT. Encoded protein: CASSRDAKWGDTEAFF.

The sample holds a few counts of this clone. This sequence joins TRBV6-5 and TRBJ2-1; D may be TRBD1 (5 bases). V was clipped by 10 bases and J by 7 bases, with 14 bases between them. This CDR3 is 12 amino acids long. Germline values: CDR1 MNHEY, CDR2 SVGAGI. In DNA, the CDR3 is TGTGCCACCCAGGGCGATTTGAATGAGCAGTTCTTC. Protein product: CATQGDLNEQFF.

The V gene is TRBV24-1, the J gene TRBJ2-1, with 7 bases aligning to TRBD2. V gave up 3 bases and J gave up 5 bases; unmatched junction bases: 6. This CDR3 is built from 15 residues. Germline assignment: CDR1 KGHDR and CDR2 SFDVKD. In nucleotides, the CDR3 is TGTGCCACCAGTGATCCCCCGGGGGGTAACAATGAGCAGTTCTTC. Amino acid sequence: CATSDPPGGNNEQFF.

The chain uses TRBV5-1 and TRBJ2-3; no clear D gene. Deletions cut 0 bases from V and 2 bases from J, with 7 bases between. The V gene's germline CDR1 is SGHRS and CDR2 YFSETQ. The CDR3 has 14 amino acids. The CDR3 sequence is CASSLALITDTQYF. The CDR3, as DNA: TGCGCCAGCAGCTTGGCCCTTATCACAGATACGCAGTATTTT.

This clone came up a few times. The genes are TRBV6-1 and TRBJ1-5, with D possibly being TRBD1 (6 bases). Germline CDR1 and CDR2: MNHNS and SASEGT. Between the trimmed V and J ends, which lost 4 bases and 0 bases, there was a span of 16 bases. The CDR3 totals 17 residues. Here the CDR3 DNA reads TGTGCCAGCAGTGGCCCCTGGACAGCTTATAGCAATCAGCCCCAGCATTTT. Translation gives CASSGPWTAYSNQPQHF.

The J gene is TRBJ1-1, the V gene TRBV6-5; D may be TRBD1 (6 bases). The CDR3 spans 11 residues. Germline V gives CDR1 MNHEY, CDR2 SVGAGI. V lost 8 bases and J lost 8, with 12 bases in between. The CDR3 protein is CASADRAEAFF. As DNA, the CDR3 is TGTGCCAGCGCGGACAGAGCCGAAGCTTTCTTT.

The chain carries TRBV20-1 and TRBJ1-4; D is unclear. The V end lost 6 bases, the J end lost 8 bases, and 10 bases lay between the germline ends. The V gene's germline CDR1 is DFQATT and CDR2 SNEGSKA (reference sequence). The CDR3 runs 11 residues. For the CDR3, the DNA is TGCAGTGCCCCCCTAACGGAAAAACTGTTTTTT. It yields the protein CSAPLTEKLFF.